These T cell receptor beta chains were read from a single sample in a study of blood T cell repertoires in COVID-19. Generated by immunoSEQ multiplex PCR, the TCRdb table keeps only in-frame clones and is missing some. Of some 250,000 clones listed, over 70% are singletons. Input material: peripheral blood. Every receptor here comes from an elderly woman with acute or convalescent COVID-19. The CDR3 runs from the conserved cysteine through the conserved F or W. Fields, in order: clone size, D gene, V gene, J gene, CDR3 protein, CDR3 DNA. D genes are given only for firm matches. The size entry is marked missing in some rows and otherwise reads once, few, many or a size class.

size: NA; D: TRBD1; V: TRBV29-1; J: TRBJ2-7; CDR3: CSVRRGTGVNEQYF; DNA: TGCAGCGTACGTAGGGGGACAGGGGTCAACGAGCAGTACTTC
size: NA; D: NA; V: TRBV12-5; J: TRBJ1-2; CDR3: CASGLSNLYSYGYTF; DNA: TGTGCTAGTGGTTTGAGCAACCTGTATTCCTATGGCTACACCTTC
size: NA; D: NA; V: TRBV5-5; J: TRBJ2-7; CDR3: CASSLDRVNEQYF; DNA: TGTGCCAGCAGCTTGGACAGGGTCAACGAGCAGTACTTC
size: NA; D: NA; V: TRBV7-9; J: TRBJ1-2; CDR3: CASSLDVTGGYGYTF; DNA: TGTGCCAGCAGCTTAGACGTGACAGGAGGCTATGGCTACACCTTC
size: NA; D: TRBD1; V: TRBV3-1/TRBV3-2; J: TRBJ2-7; CDR3: CASSRTGQGGYEQYF; DNA: TGTGCCAGCAGCCGAACCGGACAGGGGGGCTACGAGCAGTACTTC
size: NA; D: NA; V: TRBV12-3/TRBV12-4; J: TRBJ2-1; CDR3: CASSPRGTDEQFF; DNA: TGTGCCAGCAGTCCCCGCGGGACCGATGAGCAGTTCTTC
size: once; D: NA; V: TRBV5-1; J: TRBJ1-1; CDR3: CASSLGGSGTEAFF; DNA: TGCGCCAGCAGCTTGGGAGGGTCGGGCACTGAAGCTTTCTTT
size: NA; D: NA; V: TRBV19; J: TRBJ2-5; CDR3: CASSRTVQETQYF; DNA: TGTGCCAGTAGTAGGACAGTCCAAGAGACCCAGTACTTC
size: NA; D: NA; V: TRBV30; J: TRBJ1-2; CDR3: CAWSATGDFYGYTF; DNA: TGTGCCTGGAGTGCCACAGGTGACTTCTATGGCTACACCTTC
size: NA; D: TRBD1; V: TRBV5-4; J: TRBJ1-2; CDR3: CASSLGTGRGLHTF; DNA: TGTGCCAGCAGCTTGGGGACAGGGAGGGGGTTACACACCTTC
size: NA; D: NA; V: TRBV2; J: TRBJ1-2; CDR3: CATAVEGLGGYTF; DNA: TGTGCCACCGCAGTTGAGGGCCTAGGGGGCTACACCTTC
size: NA; D: TRBD1; V: TRBV7-9; J: TRBJ1-1; CDR3: CASSSTGGTGDTEAFF; DNA: TGTGCCAGCAGCTCTACGGGTGGGACAGGGGATACTGAAGCTTTCTTT
size: NA; D: NA; V: TRBV15; J: TRBJ2-7; CDR3: CATSREPGGYEQYF; DNA: TGTGCCACCAGCAGAGAACCAGGGGGGTACGAGCAGTACTTC
size: NA; D: TRBD2; V: TRBV18; J: TRBJ2-2; CDR3: CASSPPGTRTGELFF; DNA: TGTGCCAGCTCACCACCGGGGACTAGGACCGGGGAGCTGTTTTTT
size: once; D: TRBD1; V: TRBV6-5; J: TRBJ1-4; CDR3: CASSTGTVGEKLFF; DNA: TGTGCCAGCAGCACCGGGACAGTAGGGGAAAAACTGTTTTTT
size: NA; D: NA; V: TRBV2; J: TRBJ1-5; CDR3: CASSQDRGNQPQHF; DNA: TGTGCCAGCAGCCAGGACCGGGGGAATCAGCCCCAGCATTTT
size: NA; D: TRBD2; V: TRBV5-4; J: TRBJ2-3; CDR3: CASTMLAGSTDTQYF; DNA: TGTGCCAGCACGATGCTAGCGGGTAGCACAGATACGCAGTATTTT
size: NA; D: TRBD2; V: TRBV4-2; J: TRBJ2-3; CDR3: CASSQDSGTSGSGTDTQYF; DNA: TGTGCCAGCAGCCAGGACTCCGGGACTAGCGGGAGTGGGACAGATACGCAGTATTTT
size: few; D: NA; V: TRBV12-3/TRBV12-4; J: TRBJ2-2; CDR3: CASSLSVAGELFF; DNA: TGTGCCAGCAGTTTAAGCGTGGCCGGGGAGCTGTTTTTT
size: NA; D: NA; V: TRBV14; J: TRBJ1-2; CDR3: CASSQDPIRDSKTNGYTF; DNA: TGTGCCAGCAGCCAAGATCCGATTCGGGACTCAAAAACTAATGGCTACACCTTC
size: NA; D: TRBD1; V: TRBV19; J: TRBJ1-3; CDR3: CASTSPGQGDGNTIYF; DNA: TGTGCCAGTACCTCCCCGGGACAGGGGGACGGAAACACCATATATTTT
size: many; D: NA; V: TRBV6-5; J: TRBJ1-5; CDR3: CASDLRGGLNQPQHF; DNA: TGTGCCAGCGACTTAAGAGGAGGGCTCAATCAGCCCCAGCATTTT
size: NA; D: NA; V: TRBV6-5; J: TRBJ2-5; CDR3: CASRQGGVGETQYF; DNA: TGTGCCAGCAGGCAGGGGGGAGTGGGGGAGACCCAGTACTTC
size: once; D: TRBD1; V: TRBV7-9; J: TRBJ1-5; CDR3: CASSFASGQGAQPQHF; DNA: TGTGCCAGCAGCTTCGCTTCGGGACAGGGTGCCCAGCCCCAGCATTTT
size: few; D: TRBD2; V: TRBV7-9; J: TRBJ2-1; CDR3: CASSPPFREGNEQFF; DNA: TGTGCCAGCAGCCCCCCTTTTCGGGAGGGCAATGAGCAGTTCTTC
size: NA; D: TRBD2; V: TRBV6-5; J: TRBJ2-3; CDR3: CASSSLAGGTDTQYF; DNA: TGTGCCAGCAGTTCACTAGCGGGTGGGACAGATACGCAGTATTTT
size: NA; D: NA; V: TRBV5-5; J: TRBJ2-3; CDR3: CASSLGRGIGTDTQYF; DNA: TGTGCCAGCAGCTTGGGTCGGGGGATTGGCACAGATACGCAGTATTTT
size: NA; D: NA; V: TRBV7-8; J: TRBJ1-5; CDR3: CASSFTAGTGIHQPQHF; DNA: TGTGCCAGCAGCTTCACAGCGGGGACGGGGATTCATCAGCCCCAGCATTTT
size: NA; D: NA; V: TRBV19; J: TRBJ1-1; CDR3: CASSIGADGTEAFF; DNA: TGTGCCAGTAGTATTGGGGCGGACGGAACTGAAGCTTTCTTT
size: NA; D: TRBD1; V: TRBV10-3; J: TRBJ2-1; CDR3: CAINPGQGNEQFF; DNA: TGTGCCATCAATCCGGGACAGGGCAATGAGCAGTTCTTC
size: NA; D: TRBD2; V: TRBV5-1; J: TRBJ2-3; CDR3: CASSPLAGTSTDTQYF; DNA: TGCGCCAGCAGCCCCCTAGCGGGAACTAGCACAGATACGCAGTATTTT
size: NA; D: TRBD1; V: TRBV2; J: TRBJ2-2; CDR3: CASSDRGLDTGELFF; DNA: TGTGCCAGCAGCGACAGGGGGCTGGACACCGGGGAGCTGTTTTTT
size: NA; D: NA; V: TRBV14; J: TRBJ2-2; CDR3: CASSRHPPTVNTGELFF; DNA: TGTGCCAGCAGCCGACACCCCCCGACGGTGAACACCGGGGAGCTGTTTTTT
size: NA; D: NA; V: TRBV27; J: TRBJ2-1; CDR3: CASRDRTDEQFF; DNA: TGTGCCAGCCGAGACAGGACCGATGAGCAGTTCTTC
size: NA; D: NA; V: TRBV3-1/TRBV3-2; J: TRBJ2-7; CDR3: CASSQDLATGREQYF; DNA: TGTGCCAGCAGCCAAGATTTGGCAACAGGGCGCGAGCAGTACTTC
size: NA; D: NA; V: TRBV11-2; J: TRBJ1-1; CDR3: CASSLDRGRGAEAFF; DNA: TGTGCCAGCAGCTTAGATCGCGGGAGGGGGGCTGAAGCTTTCTTT
size: NA; D: NA; V: TRBV6-4; J: TRBJ1-5; CDR3: CASSDLNTGTQPQHF; DNA: TGTGCCAGCAGTGACCTGAACACAGGGACTCAGCCCCAGCATTTT
size: once; D: NA; V: TRBV3-1/TRBV3-2; J: TRBJ1-6; CDR3: CASSQDAQATSRSPLHF; DNA: TGTGCCAGCAGCCAAGATGCGCAGGCGACCTCCCGTTCACCCCTCCACTTT
size: few; D: TRBD2; V: TRBV18; J: TRBJ2-1; CDR3: CASSLSQREVSNEQFF; DNA: TGTGCCAGCTCCCTGAGCCAGCGGGAGGTTAGCAATGAGCAGTTCTTC
size: NA; D: TRBD2; V: TRBV18; J: TRBJ2-3; CDR3: CASSPTSGRARGKTDTQYF; DNA: TGTGCCAGCTCACCAACTAGCGGGAGGGCCCGGGGGAAGACAGATACGCAGTATTTT
size: few; D: TRBD2; V: TRBV5-1; J: TRBJ2-7; CDR3: CASSLVSGIGYEQYF; DNA: TGCGCCAGCAGCTTGGTGAGCGGGATAGGCTACGAGCAGTACTTC
size: NA; D: TRBD1; V: TRBV6-2/TRBV6-3; J: TRBJ1-2; CDR3: CASSYLGIGTVYGYTF; DNA: TGTGCCAGCAGTTACTTGGGTATCGGGACAGTCTATGGCTACACCTTC
size: NA; D: NA; V: TRBV7-9; J: TRBJ1-2; CDR3: CASSLLGAGINYGYTF; DNA: TGTGCCAGCAGCTTACTCGGCGCAGGGATTAACTATGGCTACACCTTC
size: NA; D: NA; V: TRBV5-4; J: TRBJ1-1; CDR3: CASSLNTGNTEAFF; DNA: TGTGCCAGCAGCTTAAATACAGGGAACACTGAAGCTTTCTTT
size: NA; D: TRBD1; V: TRBV7-2; J: TRBJ1-5; CDR3: CASSIGTAAYQPQHF; DNA: TGTGCCAGCAGCATCGGGACAGCCGCCTATCAGCCCCAGCATTTT
size: NA; D: NA; V: TRBV24-1; J: TRBJ1-2; CDR3: CATSDPGQLGDYGYTF; DNA: TGTGCCACCAGTGACCCTGGACAGTTGGGGGACTATGGCTACACCTTC
size: once; D: NA; V: TRBV29-1; J: TRBJ2-2; CDR3: CSVRQNTGELFF; DNA: TGCAGCGTAAGACAGAACACCGGGGAGCTGTTTTTT
size: NA; D: NA; V: TRBV6-5; J: TRBJ2-7; CDR3: CASSVQPYEQYF; DNA: TGTGCCAGCAGCGTACAGCCCTACGAGCAGTACTTC
size: NA; D: NA; V: TRBV19; J: TRBJ2-1; CDR3: CASMKEAAAEQFF; DNA: TGTGCCAGTATGAAAGAAGCCGCGGCTGAGCAGTTCTTC
size: NA; D: TRBD1; V: TRBV5-1; J: TRBJ1-1; CDR3: CASSLDGNRGLAEAFF; DNA: TGCGCCAGCAGCCTGGATGGCAACAGGGGACTCGCTGAAGCTTTCTTT
size: NA; D: NA; V: TRBV5-1; J: TRBJ1-1; CDR3: CASSRGFNTEAFF; DNA: TGCGCCAGCAGCCGGGGGTTCAACACTGAAGCTTTCTTT
size: NA; D: NA; V: TRBV5-1; J: TRBJ1-1; CDR3: CASSLQENTEAFF; DNA: TGCGCCAGCAGCTTACAGGAGAACACTGAAGCTTTCTTT